Listed below are T cell receptor beta chains from one sample, sequenced in a study of cytomegalovirus exposure and HLA in healthy donors. This table comes from immunoSEQ multiplex PCR, and its TCRdb copy is limited to in-frame clones, with some not included. The data contain approximately 110,000 clones, 65% to 80% of them singletons. Material for sequencing was PBMCs. The receptor source for this set is a human donor in good health. Each CDR3 is given with its conserved first and last residue. A D gene is named only where the DNA matches it firmly. Part of the rows lack a size; the others show once, few, many or a class for expanded clones.

J gene,V gene,clone size,D gene,CDR3 DNA,CDR3 protein
TRBJ1-2,TRBV5-1,-,-,TGCGCCAGCAGCTTGACGAGCCTTAACTATGGCTACACCTTC,CASSLTSLNYGYTF
TRBJ2-1,TRBV5-1,once,-,TGCGCCAGCAGCTTGGGGCAGGAATTCAATGAGCAGTTCTTC,CASSLGQEFNEQFF
TRBJ2-7,TRBV27,few,-,TGTGCCAGCAGACCTGCGTGGCTTTCGGGCGAGCAGTACTTC,CASRPAWLSGEQYF
TRBJ1-2,TRBV4-2,-,-,TGTGCCAGCAGCCAACAGCGTGGCTACACCTTC,CASSQQRGYTF
TRBJ1-1,TRBV6-5,-,-,TGTGCCAGCAGTTACTCTCGGGAACGAAACACTGAAGCTTTCTTT,CASSYSRERNTEAFF
TRBJ2-7,TRBV6-1,-,TRBD2,TGTGCCACCCTGGGACTACCGCCCTACGAGCAGTACTTC,CATLGLPPYEQYF
TRBJ2-2,TRBV7-9,-,TRBD2,TGTTCCAGCAGCTCTCTAGCGGGAGGGACCACCGGGGAGCTGTTTTTT,CSSSSLAGGTTGELFF
TRBJ2-7,TRBV2,-,-,TGTGCCAGCACTCTGAAAGCGGCTGTGGGCTCCTACGAGCAGTACTTC,CASTLKAAVGSYEQYF
TRBJ2-7,TRBV7-6,-,-,TGTGCCAGCAGCTTACAGGCTGGGTACGAGCAGTACTTC,CASSLQAGYEQYF
TRBJ2-3,TRBV19,-,-,TGTGCCAGTAGGGACTTCGGAAGCACAGATACGCAGTATTTT,CASRDFGSTDTQYF
TRBJ2-7,TRBV25-1,-,TRBD2,TGTGCCAGCAGTGAAGGACTAGCGGGCTCCTACGAGCAGTACTTC,CASSEGLAGSYEQYF
TRBJ2-1,TRBV5-1,-,TRBD2,TGCGCCAGCAGCTTGGGACTAGCGAGTTCCTACAATGAGCAGTTCTTC,CASSLGLASSYNEQFF
TRBJ2-2,TRBV14,-,-,TGTGCCAGCAGCCCAAAGCGTACGAACACCGGGGAGCTGTTTTTT,CASSPKRTNTGELFF
TRBJ1-2,TRBV6-5,-,TRBD1,TGTGCCAGCACAAACAGGGGTGGGGGCTACACCTTC,CASTNRGGGYTF
TRBJ2-7,TRBV5-1,-,TRBD2,TGCGCCAGCAGCTTGGGGCTAGCGGGAGCTAATTACGAGCAGTACTTC,CASSLGLAGANYEQYF
TRBJ2-1,TRBV5-1,-,-,TGCGCCAGCAGGGTTGTCGGGGAGCCCTACAATGAGCAGTTCTTC,CASRVVGEPYNEQFF
TRBJ2-1,TRBV2,-,TRBD2,TGTGCCAGCATTTTAGCGGGCGATTCCTACAATGAGCAGTTCTTC,CASILAGDSYNEQFF
TRBJ2-5,TRBV5-1,few,TRBD1,TGCGCCAGCAGCGGACAACCGGGACAGCAAGAGACCCAGTACTTC,CASSGQPGQQETQYF
TRBJ2-1,TRBV2,-,TRBD2,TGTGCCAGCAGTATTTCCGGGGGGGTGAATGAGCAGTTCTTC,CASSISGGVNEQFF
TRBJ2-1,TRBV6-4,large,TRBD2,TGTGCCAGCAGTGCCGGAGCGGGAGGGAACAATGAGCAGTTCTTC,CASSAGAGGNNEQFF
TRBJ2-3,TRBV10-1,-,TRBD1,TGCGCCAGCAGTGAGGGGTTAGGACAGGGCACAGATACGCAGTATTTT,CASSEGLGQGTDTQYF
TRBJ2-1,TRBV19,once,-,TGTGCCAGTAGTATAGGTGGGGTTGGAGGAACAGAGCAGTTCTTC,CASSIGGVGGTEQFF
TRBJ2-7,TRBV7-6,once,TRBD1,TGTGCCAGCAGCCACGAGGGACAGCCCTACGAGCAGTACTTC,CASSHEGQPYEQYF
TRBJ1-1,TRBV4-1,few,TRBD1,TGCGCCAGCAGCCGACAGGGGGCCAACACTGAAGCTTTCTTT,CASSRQGANTEAFF
TRBJ2-4,TRBV6-1,-,TRBD2,TGTGCCAGCAGTGAACAGGTGGGACTAGAAAGGAGGTTAGCCAAAAACATTCAGTACTTC,CASSEQVGLERRLAKNIQYF
TRBJ1-1,TRBV4-1,-,-,TGCGCCAGCAGCCAAAGGACAGCGAACACTGAAGCTTTCTTT,CASSQRTANTEAFF
TRBJ2-7,TRBV20-1,-,-,TGCAGTGCGTCGACAGTTTACGAGCAGTACTTC,CSASTVYEQYF
TRBJ1-2,TRBV7-9,-,-,TGTTCCAGCAGCTCCCTCACGGGGGGCTACACCTTC,CSSSSLTGGYTF
TRBJ1-3,TRBV6-5,-,-,TGTGCCAGCAGTGACACAGCCGCTGGAAACACCATATATTTT,CASSDTAAGNTIYF
TRBJ2-7,TRBV28,-,-,TGTGCCAGCAGTTTTCAGGGTATCCAGTACTTC,CASSFQGIQYF
TRBJ2-1,TRBV11-3,-,TRBD1,TGTGCCAGCAGCTTTCAAAGTGGACAGGTTCCCTCCTACAATGAGCAGTTCTTC,CASSFQSGQVPSYNEQFF
TRBJ2-3,TRBV6-4,few,-,TGTGCCAGCAGTGATCGGGATTCCGATACGCAGTATTTT,CASSDRDSDTQYF
TRBJ2-7,TRBV14,-,-,TGTGCCAGCAGCCCGGGGGTTGGGGTTGAGCAGTACTTC,CASSPGVGVEQYF
TRBJ2-7,TRBV27,-,TRBD2,TGTGCCAGCAGTTTAACTGCTAGCGGGAGTTCCTACGAGCAGTACTTC,CASSLTASGSSYEQYF
TRBJ1-2,TRBV7-9,-,-,TGTGCCAGCAGCGGGGGGACGGCTAACTATGGCTACACCTTC,CASSGGTANYGYTF
TRBJ1-5,TRBV27,-,-,TGTGCCAGCAGCCCAGGCGGGTACAATCAGCCCCAGCATTTT,CASSPGGYNQPQHF
TRBJ2-5,TRBV7-8,-,-,TGTGCCAGCAGCGACGGGTCACCCGGGACCCAGTACTTC,CASSDGSPGTQYF
TRBJ1-5,TRBV19,-,-,TGTGCCAGAGTTTGGATCAGGTGTGAGCCCCAGCATTTT,CARVWIRCEPQHF
TRBJ2-7,TRBV19,-,TRBD1,TGTGCCAGTAGTATCTCGCAGGGGGTTTATCACGAGCAGTACTTC,CASSISQGVYHEQYF
TRBJ2-7,TRBV5-1,-,TRBD1,TGCGCCAGCAGCCCTCCGGGACAGGGCCCCTACGAGCAGTACTTC,CASSPPGQGPYEQYF
TRBJ2-5,TRBV9,few,-,TGTGCCAGCAGTATAGAGACCCAGTACTTC,CASSIETQYF
TRBJ2-3,TRBV6-1,-,TRBD1,TGTGCCAGCAGTGTTTGGACAGGCGAAATCACAGATACGCAGTATTTT,CASSVWTGEITDTQYF
TRBJ1-2,TRBV18,-,-,TGTGCCAGCTCACCACGTACAGACTATGGCTACACCTTC,CASSPRTDYGYTF
TRBJ2-1,TRBV11-3,few,-,TGTGCCAGCAGGGAGGCGAGGGACAATGAGCAGTTCTTC,CASREARDNEQFF
TRBJ2-7,TRBV28,-,TRBD2,TGTGCCAGCAGTTCTCACGGACTAGCGGGGTTCTACGAGCAGTACTTC,CASSSHGLAGFYEQYF